This TCR beta chain originates from a study of blood T cells in healthy people across ages (dated by TCRdb to the mid-2010s). About the full investigation: Template switching captured roughly one uniquely barcoded TCR beta cDNA molecule per two T cells in model experiments. The study analyzed two additional independent replicas of 1 million unique cDNA reads from the same blood draw for two donors, one aged 18 to 29 and one aged 80 or older. To avoid experimental bias, donors of different ages were distributed randomly across sequencing lanes. Age-related changes in TCR beta repertoire diversity were measured in the study by deep sequencing normalized with unique cDNA molecular identifiers. Four age groups were formed from the donors: young (average 16 years), middle-aged (approximately 41), aged (roughly 59) and long-lived (less than 85).

Comment on this clonotype: The antigen this receptor binds is unknown. It has no much larger one-base neighbor in the sample; base qualities were not kept.

Donors were a few dozen systemically healthy Caucasian individuals from Russia aged roughly 6 to 90 years. Roughly 11 milliliters of peripheral blood were drawn from each donor into EDTA-treated Vacutainer tubes. Ficoll-Paque density-gradient centrifugation was used to isolate PBMCs, with at least 7 million per sample. Trizol reagent was used to extract total RNA from the PBMCs, yielding at least 5 micrograms per sample. Naive CD45RAhigh/CD27high T cell percentages were measured by flow cytometry on a PBMC aliquot from every donor. Libraries were made using 5' RACE. Sequencing took place on an Illumina HiSeq 2500. A second PCR of roughly 7 to 11 cycles was performed with a sample-barcoded 5' primer and a J-beta primer mix. A template-switch 5' adaptor carrying 12 random nucleotides introduced a unique molecular identifier onto each TCR beta cDNA molecule. Each sample yielded at least 2.5 million CDR3-containing paired-end reads. First-strand cDNA synthesis was performed from all RNA using the Mint cDNA synthesis kit, with priming by a TRBC-specific oligonucleotide. After uracil-DNA glycosylase treatment, a first 18-cycle PCR used universal primers M1SS and BC2_uni_R on all cDNA. Under the source paper's analysis protocol: Each sample was normalized by randomly selecting 1 million high-quality reads, each carrying a distinct molecular identifier. Reads with shared molecular identifiers were discarded instead of being binned into consensus sequences. MiTCR, set to a Q25 quality threshold and the strictest error-elimination algorithm, was used for CDR3 identification, clonotype clustering and error correction. A nonparametric unseen species model with Euler transformation was used to estimate lower-bound total TCR beta diversity. TCRdb itself trimmed the public reads at Q25 with fastp, ran MiXCR and retained productive beta chains. Rows are unified per CDR3 protein, each entry keeping the most common DNA and genes. The V and J calls, along with clone size, are taken from TCRdb and not from the paper's own processing. In this sample the table shows about 650,000 distinct CDR3 sequences, 32% of which occur a single time. The ten largest clones capture about 16% of the sample.

Including cysteine and phenylalanine, the CDR3 has 14 amino acids. Kept here is only the CDR3 DNA, which spans 42 bases and is read in frame from base 1. CDR1 and CDR2 were assigned from the germline V gene as MGHRA and YSYEKL. Trimming at the junction amounts to 6 bases on V and 2 bases on J, and the germline ends lie 12 bases apart. Beyond this particular receptor, the publication reports: Because the CMV infection status of the donors was unknown, age-related changes in expanded clonotypes may potentially have been confounded. Conclusive comparison of naive and antigen-experienced compartments was prevented by the profiling of bulk unsorted PBMCs. A strong correlation was found between observed TCR beta diversity and the percentage of naive T cells measured by flow cytometry. Estimates of total diversity based on one million sequenced T cells were considered lower bounds and underestimates. As age increased, observed TCR beta diversity per million T cells dropped in a roughly linear way, and a significant reduction was already evident by age 40. Compared with the aged group, more naive CD4+ T cells, fewer expanded clones and increased TCR diversity were shown by the long-lived group, suggesting age selection.

Sequencing was done on a sample of blood. The sequence is built from TRBV4-1 and TRBJ2-3; TRBD1 is possibly the D segment (6 matching bases). The sequence came from an elderly woman in good health. Donor details come from another sample of the same person, matched by shared clones. The CDR3 is CASRPDSATDTQYF. The nucleotide sequence reads TGCGCCAGCAGACCGGACAGCGCCACAGATACGCAGTATTTT.